This T cell receptor (beta chain) was sequenced in a study of T-cell memory formation after mild COVID-19. Regarding the study as a whole: Clones that contracted from day 15 to 85 had balanced CD4/CD8; later expanders were CD4+ biased. CD4+ contracting clones were found mainly in CM and EM, and CD8+ ones in EMRA. For second-wave clones that peaked at day 37, SARS-CoV-2 specificity went unverified.

Germline V gene sequence: CDR1 MNHNS, CDR2 SASEGT. V dropped 2 bases and J dropped 2 bases, with 10 bases sitting between them. This CDR3 is built from 15 residues. 5'RACE primed at constant segments yielded TCR alpha and TCR beta cDNA libraries bearing sample barcodes and UMIs. In TCRdb, the 5' RACE reads were re-called with MiXCR into one record per CDR3 protein. The sample lists about 350,000 distinct CDR3 sequences, around 30% occurring once. A note on this clonotype: The antigen remains undetermined.

V is TRBV6-1 and J is TRBJ1-5; D possibly corresponds to TRBD1 (5 bases). The receptor's source is an adult woman who had mild COVID-19 (a few samples of this study predate the infection). Cell type and time point are not known. Sample: PBMCs or a T cell subset sorted from them (not recorded which). The DNA of the CDR3 is TGTGCCAGCAGTGAATGGGGCAACGGCAATCAGCCCCAGCATTTT. Its protein product is CASSEWGNGNQPQHF.